The 24 T cell receptor beta chains in this list originate from one sample, sequenced in a study of T cells in Graves' hyperthyroidism and ophthalmopathy. Regions amplified from RNA transcripts were the TCR beta CDR3 regions. TCR CDR3 underwent first-round RT-PCR with the HTBI primer set. TCRdb re-derived calls from the multiplex PCR reads in MiXCR, one entry per CDR3 protein. Seen here are roughly 200,000 distinct CDR3 sequences, around 20% observed once, and the top ten hold around two fifths. Input material: blood. These receptors all stem from a middle-aged man with Graves' hyperthyroidism.

There are many counts of this clonotype. The CDR3 DNA sequence: TGTGCCAGCAGTGATCAGGGGGCCTCAGATACGCAGTATTTT. This codes for CASSDQGASDTQYF. This rearrangement joins TRBV2 to TRBJ2-3; 8 bases line up with TRBD1. V lost 3 bases to trimming and J lost 4 bases; unmatched junction nucleotides: 3. Germline V gene data show CDR1 as SNHLY and CDR2 as FYNNEI. CDR3 length equals 14 residues.

This clonotype appeared many times. This chain connects TRBV4-1 to TRBJ2-7; 8 bases fit TRBD2. V lost 4 bases to trimming and J lost 3 bases; unmatched junction nucleotides: 8. This CDR3 region has 15 residues. Per the germline V gene, CDR1 is MGHRA and CDR2 is YSYEKL. This chain's CDR3 is CASSRQGAGGYEQYF. Written as DNA, the CDR3 is TGCGCCAGCAGCCGGCAAGGTGCGGGGGGCTACGAGCAGTACTTC.

This clonotype was picked up many times. The genes are TRBV5-5 and TRBJ1-1; D is possibly TRBD1 (6 bases). The CDR3 has 16 residues. Germline V gene sequence: CDR1 SGHKS, CDR2 YYEKEE (reference sequence). Trimming shortened V by 5 bases and J by 4 bases, and 21 bases separated the two germline ends. This CDR3 reads CASRAGTRHGATEAFF. The CDR3 coding sequence is TGTGCCAGCAGAGCCGGGACACGTCATGGGGCCACTGAAGCTTTCTTT.

The rearrangement links TRBV7-3 to TRBJ2-1, with 13 nucleotides matching TRBD2. Germline lookup yields CDR1 SGHTA and CDR2 FQGTGA. The V gene end was trimmed by 5 bases and the J gene end by 11 bases; junction bases not matched to a gene: 6. CDR3 length: 14 residues. The CDR3 nucleotides read TGTGCCAGCAGCCGACTAGCGGGGGGTAGGAAGCAGTTCTTC. It specifies CASSRLAGGRKQFF.

This clonotype has a count of ten or more. This chain links TRBV6-2 or TRBV6-3 with TRBJ2-3, with TRBD1 as a possible D gene (6 bases). The V end was cut by 6 bases, the J end by 4 bases, with 17 bases between. Germline V gene sequence: CDR1 MNHEY, CDR2 SVGEGT. CDR3 length: 15 residues. The DNA of the CDR3 is TGTGCCAGCAGCACCCTGGCAGGGGCGGCAGATACGCAGTATTTT. It codes for CASSTLAGAADTQYF.

The chain joins TRBV7-3 to TRBJ2-1; 11 positions match TRBD2. J was trimmed by 6 bases and V by 3 bases; bases with no gene match: 4. This CDR3 comprises 15 residues. Germline lookup yields CDR1 SGHTA and CDR2 FQGTGA. Written as DNA, the CDR3 is TGTGCCAGCAGCTTGGTAGCGGGGGGGCCCAATGAGCAGTTCTTC. Translating it yields CASSLVAGGPNEQFF.

Many counts were recorded for this clonotype. The chain combines TRBV27 with TRBJ2-3, with D unresolved. CDR1 MNHEY and CDR2 SMNVEV come from the germline V gene (reference sequence). Trimming removed 3 bases from V and 2 bases from J, with 12 bases in between. The CDR3 loop spans 15 amino acids. The chain's CDR3 is CASSFGEVYTDTQYF. Written as DNA, the CDR3 is TGTGCCAGCAGTTTCGGTGAGGTGTACACAGATACGCAGTATTTT.

This clonotype appeared many times. The V call is TRBV30, the J call TRBJ1-4; D not certain. The CDR3 has 11 amino acids. V was trimmed by 5 bases and J by 6 bases, leaving 7 bases between them. Germline V lookup: CDR1 GTSNPN, CDR2 SVGIG (reference sequence). CDR3 in amino acids: CAWGPYEKLFF. In DNA form, the CDR3 reads TGTGCCTGGGGCCCCTATGAAAAACTGTTTTTT. Variable domain in full (rest from reference TRBV30 and TRBJ1-4): SQTIHQWPATLVQPVGSPLSLECTVEGTSNPNLYWYRQAAGRGLQLLFYSVGIGQISSEVPQNLSASRPQDRQFILSSKKLLLSDSGFYLCAWGPYEKLFFGSGTQLSVL.

Only a few counts were recorded for this clonotype. The genes are TRBV24-1 and TRBJ1-5; no firm D call. Per germline, CDR1 KGHDR and CDR2 SFDVKD. V was pared by 4 bases and J by 4 bases, with 10 bases between. CDR3 length equals 14 residues. CDR3 in amino acids: CATSEPQANQPQHF. The CDR3, as DNA: TGTGCCACCAGTGAACCCCAGGCTAATCAGCCCCAGCATTTT.

This clonotype was seen more than once but under ten times. V is TRBV4-2 and J is TRBJ2-1; the D gene is possibly TRBD1 (6 bases). Trimming removed 3 bases from V and 4 bases from J, with 13 bases in between. The germline V gene has CDR1 LGHNA and CDR2 YNFKEQ. The CDR3 contains 15 residues. The CDR3 DNA follows: TGTGCCAGCAGCCACTCCCTGGGGGCTTACAATGAGCAGTTCTTC. It codes for CASSHSLGAYNEQFF.

The table lists this clonotype with many counts. J is TRBJ2-2 and V is TRBV5-1; 7 nucleotides agree with TRBD1. The CDR3 runs 14 residues. V lost 3 bases and J lost 4; bases outside the gene matches: 3. The germline CDR1 and CDR2 sequences are SGHRS and YFSETQ. CDR3 loop: CASSWGQSTGELFF. Written as DNA, the CDR3 is TGCGCCAGCAGCTGGGGACAGAGCACCGGGGAGCTGTTTTTT.

This clonotype was found many times. The chain joins TRBV6-1 to TRBJ1-2; D is unresolved. Looked up from germline, CDR1 is MNHNS and CDR2 is SASEGT. This CDR3 is 15 amino acids long. V gave up 5 bases and J gave up 2 bases, with 15 bases separating them. The CDR3 sequence: CASSYERTLNYGYTF. The CDR3 DNA follows: TGTGCCAGCAGTTACGAGAGGACTCTAAACTATGGCTACACCTTC.

The rearrangement links TRBV10-3 to TRBJ1-1; 8 positions match TRBD1. The germline gives CDR1 ENHRY, CDR2 SYGVKD. V was pared by 2 bases and J by 4 bases, with 3 bases of the junction left unmatched. This CDR3 contains 14 residues. The CDR3 DNA reads as TGTGCCATCAGTGAGACAGGGGGTGGCACTGAAGCTTTCTTT. Encoded protein: CAISETGGGTEAFF.

In its sample, this clonotype was seen a few times. This sequence joins TRBV7-9 and TRBJ2-1; 7 bases fit TRBD1. V gave up 4 bases and J gave up 5 bases; unmatched junction bases: 8. This CDR3 region has 15 residues. CDR1 and CDR2 (germline): SEHNR, FQNEAQ (reference sequence). CDR3 DNA: TGTGCCAGCAGCTCGACCGGGACAGAAAACAATGAGCAGTTCTTC. This translates into CASSSTGTENNEQFF.

This clonotype was picked up many times. The genes are TRBV5-5 and TRBJ2-2; D could derive from TRBD1 or TRBD2 (5 bases each). The V end lost 0 bases, the J end lost 1 base, and 10 bases lay between the germline ends. Germline V gives CDR1 SGHKS, CDR2 YYEKEE (reference sequence). The CDR3 loop spans 16 amino acids. CDR3 in DNA: TGTGCCAGCAGCTTGGGGGACCGAGGGAACACCGGGGAGCTGTTTTTT. This sequence encodes CASSLGDRGNTGELFF.

This clonotype was counted between two and nine times. The rearrangement links TRBV25-1 to TRBJ2-7, with TRBD1 as a possible D gene (5 bases). The germline V and J ends were trimmed by 7 bases and 4 bases, with 11 bases remaining between them. CDR3 length: 12 amino acids. Per the germline V gene, CDR1 is MGHDK and CDR2 is SYGVNS. For the CDR3, the DNA is TGTGCCAGCACTGGACATAGATACGAGCAGTACTTC. The encoded protein is CASTGHRYEQYF.

The chain links TRBV4-3 to TRBJ2-1; D unresolved. V lost 11 bases and J lost 8, with 7 bases in between. Germline V CDR1 and CDR2: LGHNA, YSLEER. The CDR3 sequence is 9 residues long. CDR3: CAVVDEQFF. CDR3 in DNA: TGCGCCGTAGTAGATGAGCAGTTCTTC.

Only a few counts were recorded for this clonotype. The CDR3 coding sequence is TGTGCCAGTAGAAAGGGGGCCCCGAACACCGGGGAGCTGTTTTTT. Encoded protein: CASRKGAPNTGELFF. V and J are TRBV19 and TRBJ2-2, with 7 bases lining up with TRBD1. This CDR3 region has 15 residues. Germline V CDR1 and CDR2: LNHDA, SQIVND (reference sequence). The ends lost 6 bases at V and 0 bases at J; junction bases unmatched: 4.

CDR3 sequence: CASSPELNQPQHF. The CDR3, as DNA: TGTGCCAGCAGCCCAGAGCTGAATCAGCCCCAGCATTTT. The chain carries TRBV9 and TRBJ1-5; D not certain. Trimming left V 4 bases short and J 4 bases short, with 9 bases between. The germline V gene encodes CDR1 SGDLS and CDR2 YYNGEE. CDR3 size: 13 residues. The full variable domain, completed using reference TRBV9 and TRBJ1-5, is DSGVTQTPKHLITATGQRVTLRCSPRSGDLSVYWYQQSLDQGLQFLIQYYNGEERAKGNILERFSAQQFPDLHSELNLSSLELGDSALYFCASSPELNQPQHFGDGTRLSIL.

This clonotype was seen once. This chain links TRBV6-1 with TRBJ2-5; 7 positions agree with TRBD2. CDR3 length: 17 residues. V lost 7 bases, J lost 3 bases, and 17 bases stayed unmatched. Germline V gene data show CDR1 as MNHNS and CDR2 as SASEGT. The CDR3 DNA follows: TGTGCCAGCATGACCGAGACTAGGGACTACCTTAAAGAGACCCAGTACTTC. Its translation is CASMTETRDYLKETQYF.

V and J are TRBV5-8 and TRBJ2-2; TRBD1 or TRBD2 may be the D gene (5 bases each). Trimming removed 5 bases from V and 6 bases from J, with 20 bases in between. The germline gives CDR1 SGHTS, CDR2 YDEGEE. CDR3 length equals 16 residues. The CDR3 DNA follows: TGTGCCAGCAGACGGTCTTGGGGGTTTCGCTCCGGGGAGCTGTTTTTT. This translates into CASRRSWGFRSGELFF.

Of note for this clonotype: This may arise from a read error, as a much more abundant clone is one base away. The V call is TRBV12-3 or TRBV12-4, the J call TRBJ2-3; 9 nucleotides match TRBD2. The CDR3 is 14 residues long. J gave up 4 bases and V 7 bases, and 6 bases lay outside the gene matches. The CDR3 loop is CASMASGVSDTQYF. CDR3 nucleotide sequence: TGTGCCAGCATGGCTAGCGGGGTCTCAGATACGCAGTATTTT.

This clonotype has a handful of counts. The chain employs TRBV28 and TRBJ1-6; D is unresolved. The CDR3 length is 14 residues. In germline, CDR1 is MDHEN, CDR2 SYDVKM. Trimming took 2 bases from V and 10 from J, leaving 12 bases between them. The CDR3, as DNA: TGTGCCAGCAGTTTACCAGGAGGTACCTCACCCCTCCACTTT. This gives the protein CASSLPGGTSPLHF.

This clonotype was observed many times. J is TRBJ1-3 and V is TRBV6-1; D gene ambiguous. Germline-derived CDR1 and CDR2 are MNHNS and SASEGT. With 6 bases removed from V and 0 bases from J, the gap between germline ends came to 12 bases. CDR3 length equals 15 residues. In nucleotides, the CDR3 is TGTGCCAGCAGCCACGGACGGTTCTCTGGAAACACCATATATTTT. Translating it yields CASSHGRFSGNTIYF.